This entry features one TCR beta chain sequence. These data are taken from a study of blood T cell repertoires in COVID-19. Study details: The cDNA or gDNA used as material had been derived from T cells, B-cell-depleted T cells, or PBMCs.

The repertoire was sequenced with immunoSEQ multiplex PCR; TCRdb's copy has only in-frame clones and lacks some. Of about 50,000 clones in the sample, over 80% are singletons; the top ten hold about 7%. The TCR sequence derives from a man aged 70-80 years with active COVID-19. The material sequenced was peripheral blood.

CDR3 coding DNA: TGTGCCAGCAGCGTAGCGGGGGACACCGGGGAGCTGTTTTTT. Its protein product is CASSVAGDTGELFF. The J gene is TRBJ2-2, the V gene TRBV9; D possibly corresponds to TRBD2 (6 bases). CDR3 size: 14 residues. CDR1 is SGDLS, CDR2 YYNGEE, per germline. Trimming removed 0 bases at V and 3 bases at J, with 6 bases between.